The next 12 T cell receptor beta chains were all read from a single sample in a study of blood T cell repertoires in COVID-19. The protocol was immunoSEQ multiplex PCR, while the TCRdb copy is restricted to in-frame clones and leaves out a portion. Among tens of thousands of clones listed, about 80% were seen once. The sample comprised peripheral blood. These receptors all stem from a woman of 80 years or more with acute or convalescent COVID-19.

V is TRBV5-4 and J is TRBJ2-6; no reliable D call. CDR3 length equals 14 residues. Germline loops: CDR1 SGHNT, CDR2 YYREEE (reference sequence). Trimming left V 4 bases short and J 0 bases short, with 5 bases between. The CDR3 loop is CASSQLSGANVLTF. The CDR3 nucleotides are TGTGCCAGCAGCCAACTCTCTGGGGCCAACGTCCTGACTTTC.

This clone has just one count. The rearrangement links TRBV6-5 to TRBJ2-3; D not resolved. With 8 bases removed from V and 0 bases from J, the gap between germline ends came to 9 bases. The CDR3 spans 13 residues. Germline loops: CDR1 MNHEY, CDR2 SVGAGI. Here the CDR3 reads CASALQSTDTQYF. The DNA for the CDR3 is TGTGCCAGCGCCTTACAGAGCACAGATACGCAGTATTTT.

The V call is TRBV2, the J call TRBJ1-5; 9 bases agree with TRBD1. The germline V gene has CDR1 SNHLY and CDR2 FYNNEI. Unmatched junction bases numbered 6, after V lost 5 bases and J lost 4 bases. The CDR3 is 15 residues long. The CDR3 nucleotides read TGTGCCAGCAGTAACACAGGGGGCAGTAATCAGCCCCAGCATTTT. Translating gives CASSNTGGSNQPQHF.

Details on this clone: A read error may produce the germline difference seen at one junction end. The V and J genes are TRBV27 and TRBJ1-4; 7 nucleotides line up with TRBD1. The CDR3 is 11 residues long. Germline V gives CDR1 MNHEY, CDR2 SMNVEV (reference sequence). In nucleotides, the CDR3 is TGTGCCAGCAGTTTCCATCCGGGACAGATTTTT. The encoded protein is CASSFHPGQIF.

The chain joins TRBV5-4 to TRBJ2-1; 13 positions match TRBD2. The ends lost 0 bases at V and 3 bases at J; junction bases unmatched: 12. CDR3 length: 20 residues. Germline lookup yields CDR1 SGHNT and CDR2 YYREEE (reference sequence). The CDR3 DNA reads as TGTGCCAGCAGCTTGGATTTACTAGCGGGAGGGCCCAGGTTCTACAATGAGCAGTTCTTC. It codes for CASSLDLLAGGPRFYNEQFF.

In regard to this clone: The same CDR3 also results from other DNA sequences found in this sample. This chain joins TRBV5-5 and TRBJ1-5; 7 bases map to TRBD1. The CDR3 has 15 amino acids. Germline V gene lookup returns CDR1 SGHKS and CDR2 YYEKEE (reference sequence). Losses at the gene ends were 1 base for V and 0 bases for J; bases not matched to a gene: 1. CDR3 in DNA: TGTGCCAGCAGCTTGACAGGGGATAGCAATCAGCCCCAGCATTTT. It codes for CASSLTGDSNQPQHF.

The chain is built from TRBV7-2 and TRBJ2-3; a weak D match, TRBD1 (6 bases). CDR1 is SGHTA and CDR2 is FQGNSA in the germline V gene. The CDR3 sequence is 13 residues long. Trimming pared 1 base from V and 6 bases from J, leaving 8 bases between. CDR3 in amino acids: CASSLGRGDTQYF. Written as DNA, the CDR3 is TGTGCCAGCAGCTTAGGCAGGGGTGATACGCAGTATTTT.

The V gene is TRBV5-1, the J gene TRBJ2-1; D may be TRBD2 (6 bases). Germline V gene lookup returns CDR1 SGHRS and CDR2 YFSETQ. The V end lost 5 bases, the J end lost 15 bases, and 15 bases lay between the germline ends. CDR3 length: 11 amino acids. The CDR3 DNA reads TGCGCCAGCAGTGGGGTCGGGGGTCGGTTCTTC. This gives the protein CASSGVGGRFF.

As concerns this clone: One end of the junction does not line up with germline, which may come from a read error. V is TRBV19 and J is TRBJ2-1; D unresolved. CDR1 and CDR2 (germline): LNHDA, SQIVND (reference sequence). The CDR3 spans 11 residues. The CDR3, as DNA: TGTGCCAGTTCTCCTTGGCCCCTCCGAATCTTC. It codes for CASSPWPLRIF.

J is TRBJ1-1 and V is TRBV5-1; D perhaps matches TRBD1 (6 bases). Trimming pared 4 bases from V and 1 base from J, leaving 14 bases between. Germline CDR1 and CDR2: SGHRS and YFSETQ. The CDR3 length is 15 residues. CDR3 loop: CASSPERQENTEAFF. Here the CDR3 DNA reads TGCGCCAGCAGCCCGGAGCGACAGGAGAACACTGAAGCTTTCTTT.

This chain joins TRBV5-1 and TRBJ2-3, with a weak D call TRBD2 (6 bases). Per the germline V gene, CDR1 is SGHRS and CDR2 is YFSETQ. The CDR3 totals 16 residues. The germline V and J ends were trimmed by 4 bases and 0 bases, with 15 bases remaining between them. The CDR3 here is CASSVRDSSSTDTQYF. DNA of the CDR3: TGCGCCAGCAGCGTCCGGGACTCTTCTAGCACAGATACGCAGTATTTT.

The V and J genes are TRBV11-2 and TRBJ2-2, with D uncertain. The V gene lost 5 bases and the J gene lost 3 bases, with 13 bases spanning the gap. This CDR3 is 15 amino acids long. Germline V gene lookup returns CDR1 SGHAT and CDR2 FQNNGV. The CDR3 region has the DNA TGTGCCAGCAGCAAGGATGGCGGTTACACCGGGGAGCTGTTTTTT. Translating it yields CASSKDGGYTGELFF.